These 20 T cell receptor beta chains were all obtained from the same sample, sequenced in a study of cytomegalovirus exposure and HLA in healthy donors. The PCR contained 60 Vbeta and 13 Jbeta primers. Measured with immunoSEQ multiplex PCR; TCRdb has only the in-frame clones, and not every one. The sample lists approximately 160,000 clones, around 86% occurring once. The sequencing sample was made of PBMCs. All receptors come from a man between 45 and 60 years old in good health and CMV-seropositive.

The genes are TRBV4-1 and TRBJ2-1, with 8 bases that match TRBD2. V lost 4 bases to trimming and J lost 6 bases; unmatched junction nucleotides: 8. Per the germline V gene, CDR1 is MGHRA and CDR2 is YSYEKL. This CDR3 has 15 residues. The CDR3 nucleotides read TGCGCCAGCAGCCCAAGCGGGAGTGTGGTCAATGAGCAGTTCTTC. This gives the protein CASSPSGSVVNEQFF.

The V call is TRBV11-1, the J call TRBJ2-7; 7 positions match TRBD1. Germline loops: CDR1 SGHAT, CDR2 FQDESV (reference sequence). Germline trimming cut 2 bases from V and 3 bases from J; bases unmatched to any gene: 16. The CDR3 extends over 18 amino acids. The CDR3 reads CASSLPRNPGQRNYEQYF. In DNA form, the CDR3 reads TGTGCCAGCAGCTTACCGAGGAATCCGGGACAGAGAAACTACGAGCAGTACTTC.

This clone was counted only a few times. The CDR3: CASSPRDREQETQYF. In nucleotides, the CDR3 is TGTGCCAGCAGCCCCCGGGACAGGGAACAAGAGACCCAGTACTTC. V and J are TRBV7-8 and TRBJ2-5; 9 nucleotides agree with TRBD1. Germline loops: CDR1 SGHVS, CDR2 FQNEAQ. Losses at the gene ends were 5 bases for V and 2 bases for J; bases not matched to a gene: 6. The CDR3 contains 15 residues.

The chain is built from TRBV29-1 and TRBJ2-5, with TRBD2 as a possible D gene (6 bases). The tail of the sequence fits TRBJ2-7 better, so the J call may be wrong. The V gene's germline CDR1 is SQVTM and CDR2 ANQGSEA. This CDR3 is built from 14 residues. The CDR3 coding sequence is TGCAGCGTTGATAGAGTTGGAGGGAACCACGAGCAGTACTTC. Its protein is CSVDRVGGNHEQYF.

The V call is TRBV5-4, the J call TRBJ1-5, with 10 bases fitting TRBD1. Germline assignment: CDR1 SGHNT and CDR2 YYREEE (reference sequence). Trimming at V came to 4 bases and at J to 3 bases, leaving 4 bases not matched to a gene. CDR3 length equals 15 residues. The CDR3 loop reads CASSPGQGYNQPQHF. For the CDR3, the DNA is TGTGCCAGCAGCCCGGGACAGGGGTACAATCAGCCCCAGCATTTT.

The CDR3: CASRRQGVRTDTQYF. The CDR3 DNA reads TGTGCCAGCAGACGACAGGGGGTGAGGACAGATACGCAGTATTTT. The chain combines TRBV7-3 with TRBJ2-3, with TRBD1 matching over 9 bases. J was trimmed by 3 bases and V by 6 bases; bases with no gene match: 7. The CDR3 is 15 residues long. The germline CDR1 and CDR2 sequences are SGHTA and FQGTGA.

V and J are TRBV29-1 and TRBJ1-2; 8 nucleotides match TRBD1. Trimming took 2 bases from V and 7 from J; bases not matched to a gene: 15. The CDR3 extends over 16 amino acids. Germline assignment: CDR1 SQVTM and CDR2 ANQGSEA. The CDR3 spells CSVETSGQGASGGYTF. The CDR3 region has the DNA TGCAGCGTTGAAACGAGCGGGCAGGGGGCATCAGGTGGCTACACCTTC.

This clone was detected only a few times. One end of the junction fails to match germline, which may point to a read error. This sequence joins TRBV7-9 and TRBJ2-7, with D possibly being TRBD2 (6 bases). The germline gives CDR1 SEHNR, CDR2 FQNEAQ (reference sequence). The length of the CDR3 is 13 residues. This CDR3 reads CSSSSGLKYEQYF. The CDR3 region has the DNA TGTTCCAGCAGCTCGGGACTGAAATACGAGCAGTACTTC.

The V gene is TRBV28, the J gene TRBJ1-5; perhaps TRBD1 as D (5 bases). V lost 5 bases to trimming and J lost 0 bases, with 14 bases between them. The CDR3 covers 16 residues. Germline CDR1 and CDR2: MDHEN and SYDVKM. The DNA of the CDR3 is TGTGCCAGCAGTCGGGACTTATACGATAGCAATCAGCCCCAGCATTTT. It is translated as CASSRDLYDSNQPQHF.

This sequence joins TRBV9 and TRBJ1-3, with a weak D call TRBD1 (6 bases). Looked up from germline, CDR1 is SGDLS and CDR2 is YYNGEE. The ends were cut back, 2 bases at V and 8 bases at J, with 8 bases in the middle. The CDR3 covers 12 residues. Here the CDR3 reads CASSVDSDTIYF. The CDR3 nucleotides read TGTGCCAGCAGCGTGGACAGCGACACCATATATTTT.

In regard to this clone: One junction end disagrees with the germline gene, perhaps due to a read error. The CDR3 reads CSSSSNTGANQPQHF. For the CDR3, the DNA is TGTTCCAGCAGCTCCAACACAGGGGCCAATCAGCCCCAGCATTTT. V gene TRBV7-9 combines with J gene TRBJ1-5; 7 nucleotides align to TRBD1. The germline gives CDR1 SEHNR, CDR2 FQNEAQ (reference sequence). CDR3 length equals 15 residues.

The CDR3 loop reads CASSPPSGSMNTEAFF. The DNA of the CDR3 is TGTGCCAGCAGCCCACCGAGCGGGAGTATGAACACTGAAGCTTTCTTT. The V and J genes are TRBV16 and TRBJ1-1; D remains unclear. CDR1 and CDR2 from the germline V gene are KGHSY and FQNENV. Trimming stripped 4 bases from V and 0 bases from J, with 15 bases between. The CDR3 is 16 residues long.

V and J are TRBV5-4 and TRBJ2-3; 10 nucleotides line up with TRBD2. Germline values: CDR1 SGHNT, CDR2 YYREEE (reference sequence). This CDR3 region has 15 residues. The V gene end was trimmed by 0 bases and the J gene end by 5 bases; junction bases not matched to a gene: 3. The CDR3 reads CASSLGLAGVDTQYF. Here the CDR3 DNA reads TGTGCCAGCAGCTTGGGGCTAGCGGGAGTAGATACGCAGTATTTT.

V is TRBV7-6 and J is TRBJ2-7, with 10 bases fitting TRBD1. The CDR3 totals 17 residues. CDR1 and CDR2 from the germline V gene are SGHVS and FNYEAQ. The junction had 13 bases not matched to a gene; V was cut back by 5 bases and J by 3 bases. CDR3 amino acids: CASSQAKGTGVFYEQYF. The CDR3 nucleotides read TGTGCCAGCAGCCAAGCGAAAGGGACAGGGGTGTTCTACGAGCAGTACTTC.

This clone was seen once. In nucleotides, the CDR3 is TGTGCCAGCAGTCAAGACAGGGGGACTTATCAGCCCCAGCATTTT. It translates to CASSQDRGTYQPQHF. The chain uses TRBV6-5 and TRBJ1-5; 9 bases match TRBD1. J was trimmed by 5 bases and V by 5 bases; bases with no gene match: 7. The CDR3 runs 15 residues. CDR1 and CDR2 (germline): MNHEY, SVGAGI.

V usage is TRBV5-5 and J usage is TRBJ1-4; 8 nucleotides agree with TRBD1. There are 20 residues in the CDR3. CDR1 is SGHKS, CDR2 YYEKEE, per germline (reference sequence). Trimming at V came to 1 base and at J to 1 base, leaving 15 bases not matched to a gene. The CDR3 is CASSLYESRGTGVTNEKLFF. The CDR3 nucleotides read TGTGCCAGCAGCTTGTATGAGTCGAGGGGGACAGGAGTAACTAATGAAAAACTGTTTTTT.

The chain employs TRBV18 and TRBJ2-5; 12 bases line up with TRBD2. Per the germline V gene, CDR1 is KGHSH and CDR2 is LQKENI. The trim removed 1 base at V and 3 bases at J, leaving 6 bases unmatched. The CDR3 totals 17 residues. Here the CDR3 reads CASSPHLAGGPEETQYF. CDR3 nucleotides: TGTGCCAGCTCACCACACCTAGCGGGAGGGCCGGAAGAGACCCAGTACTTC. Variable domain in full (rest from reference TRBV18 and TRBJ2-5): NAGVMQNPRHLVRRRGQEARLRCSPMKGHSHVYWYRQLPEEGLKFMVYLQKENIIDESGMPKERFSAEFPKEGPSILRIQQVVRGDSAAYFCASSPHLAGGPEETQYFGPGTRLLVL.

The chain has TRBV6-5 and TRBJ2-1; 8 nucleotides line up with TRBD2. From germline, CDR1 is MNHEY and CDR2 SVGAGI. V gave up 5 bases and J gave up 5 bases; unmatched junction bases: 8. The CDR3 length is 15 residues. CDR3 sequence: CASSQEGTRHNEQFF. The DNA of the CDR3 is TGTGCCAGCAGTCAAGAGGGGACTAGACACAATGAGCAGTTCTTC.

In its sample, this clone was seen a few times. The chain recombines TRBV6-5 with TRBJ1-1, with D uncertain. Trimming removed 5 bases from V and 12 bases from J, with 19 bases in between. The CDR3 length is 13 residues. Germline V lookup: CDR1 MNHEY, CDR2 SVGAGI. CDR3 bases: TGTGCCAGCAGTCCTTCTCCCGCGGTGGAAACTTTCTTT. This gives the protein CASSPSPAVETFF.

This clone came up a few times. This chain joins TRBV9 and TRBJ1-2; TRBD1 agrees at 7 bases. V was pared by 3 bases and J by 2 bases, with 13 bases of the junction left unmatched. The CDR3 totals 17 residues. From germline, CDR1 is SGDLS and CDR2 YYNGEE. CDR3: CASSGGDSPLPNYGYTF. In DNA, the CDR3 is TGTGCCAGCAGCGGCGGGGACAGCCCCCTTCCAAACTATGGCTACACCTTC.